The rows below give T cell receptor beta chains drawn from one sample of a study of shared T cell receptors in the human thymus. Using immunoSEQ multiplex PCR, the repertoire was profiled, and TCRdb retains in-frame clones only, with some absent. The sample contains 700,000 or so clones, over 75% of which appear only once. These data were also filed under a second study, of human thymus T cells.

Sequenced: thymocytes. The source of these receptors is a girl less than two years old with a congenital heart defect. Both conserved end residues are part of each CDR3. D genes are given only for firm matches. Size values are once, few and many counts, or a class for expanded clones, and some rows have none.

J gene: TRBJ1-4
clone size: NA
V gene: TRBV11-2
D gene: NA
CDR3 DNA: TGTGCCAGCAGCCCCATGTTGGACAGACCGGGTAATGAAAAACTGTTTTTT
CDR3 protein: CASSPMLDRPGNEKLFF

J gene: TRBJ2-3
clone size: few
V gene: TRBV7-2
D gene: TRBD2
CDR3 DNA: TGTGCCAGCAGCCCCCTCGGGACTAGCGCGGATACGCAGTATTTT
CDR3 protein: CASSPLGTSADTQYF

J gene: TRBJ2-1
clone size: NA
V gene: TRBV6-5
D gene: TRBD2
CDR3 DNA: TGTGCCAGCAGCGGGACTAGTTGCAATGAGCAGTTCTTC
CDR3 protein: CASSGTSCNEQFF

J gene: TRBJ1-2
clone size: NA
V gene: TRBV7-9
D gene: NA
CDR3 DNA: TGTGCCAGCAGTTTACCTCCGGTCTATGGCTACACCTTC
CDR3 protein: CASSLPPVYGYTF

J gene: TRBJ2-1
clone size: NA
V gene: TRBV9
D gene: TRBD2
CDR3 DNA: TGTGCCAGCAGCGCCACTAGCGGGGGGACTAATGAGCAGTTCTTC
CDR3 protein: CASSATSGGTNEQFF

J gene: TRBJ1-5
clone size: NA
V gene: TRBV28
D gene: NA
CDR3 DNA: TGTGCCAGCAGTTTATGGGACACCCTAAGGGGCAATCAGCCCCAGCATTTT
CDR3 protein: CASSLWDTLRGNQPQHF

J gene: TRBJ1-6
clone size: NA
V gene: TRBV5-6
D gene: NA
CDR3 DNA: TGTGCCAGCAGCGAAAATACTCGAGCGGGGAGTAATTCACCCCTCCACTTT
CDR3 protein: CASSENTRAGSNSPLHF

J gene: TRBJ2-7
clone size: NA
V gene: TRBV18
D gene: TRBD1
CDR3 DNA: TGTGCCAGCTCACCATTCCGGACAGGGGAGGGGTACTACGAGCAGTACTTC
CDR3 protein: CASSPFRTGEGYYEQYF

J gene: TRBJ1-1
clone size: NA
V gene: TRBV5-8
D gene: NA
CDR3 DNA: TGTGCCAGCAGCCTACCGGGGAGCTCAAACACTGAAGCTTTCTTT
CDR3 protein: CASSLPGSSNTEAFF

J gene: TRBJ2-7
clone size: NA
V gene: TRBV4-1
D gene: TRBD2
CDR3 DNA: TGCGCCAGCAGCCACTTTGGAAGACTAGCGGGGGGCGAATACAGATACGAGCAGTACTTC
CDR3 protein: CASSHFGRLAGGEYRYEQYF